The 13 T cell receptor beta chains given below trace back to one sample, sequenced in a study of neurological immune-mediated disorders. TCRdb called the 5' RACE reads again in MiXCR, with one record for every CDR3 protein. The sample lists around 100,000 distinct CDR3 sequences, under 14% seen once, with around 3.1% in the top ten. The time point is: longitudinal time-point 3. The specimen was PBMCs. All receptors derive from a female donor with HTLV-1-associated myelopathy (HAM/TSP).

The sample holds many counts of this clonotype. The chain links TRBV7-2 to TRBJ2-1; no clear D. The CDR3 spans 11 residues. Germline lookup yields CDR1 SGHTA and CDR2 FQGNSA. V was cut by 3 bases and J by 5 bases, with 2 bases left in between. The CDR3 sequence: CASSFHNEQFF. CDR3 nucleotides: TGTGCCAGCAGCTTCCACAATGAGCAGTTCTTC.

This clonotype occurred many times. The V and J genes are TRBV20-1 and TRBJ2-1; 11 bases map to TRBD2. After removal of 4 bases from V and 7 bases from J, the junction contained 6 bases not matched to a gene. The germline gives CDR1 DFQATT, CDR2 SNEGSKA (reference sequence). CDR3 length: 14 amino acids. Here the CDR3 reads CSAIAGGPNNEQFF. The CDR3 DNA sequence: TGCAGTGCTATAGCGGGGGGGCCAAATAATGAGCAGTTCTTC.

This clonotype was seen repeatedly, ten times or more. The chain links TRBV20-1 to TRBJ2-3; 7 bases are shared with TRBD2. This CDR3 spans 13 amino acids. Losses at the gene ends were 7 bases for V and 2 bases for J; bases not matched to a gene: 6. Germline CDR1 DFQATT, CDR2 SNEGSKA (reference sequence). The CDR3 region has the DNA TGCAGTGTTCCCCGGGGGGACACAGATACGCAGTATTTT. Protein product: CSVPRGDTDTQYF.

The sample holds a few counts of this clonotype. The chain carries TRBV5-1 and TRBJ2-5; the D gene is possibly TRBD2 (5 bases). The CDR3 runs to 15 residues. V was cut by 2 bases and J by 2 bases, with 13 bases left in between. The germline V gene has CDR1 SGHRS and CDR2 YFSETQ. CDR3 in amino acids: CASSFGLRQQETQYF. The DNA of the CDR3 is TGCGCCAGCAGCTTTGGACTGAGACAACAAGAGACCCAGTACTTC.

The J gene is TRBJ2-1, the V gene TRBV15; D is possibly TRBD1 or TRBD2 (5 bases each). CDR3 length: 10 residues. The V gene's germline CDR1 is LNHNV and CDR2 YYDKDF (reference sequence). CDR3 DNA: TGTGCTGCCGGGGCCTATGAGCAGTTCTTC. It translates to CAAGAYEQFF.

This clonotype was seen at least ten times. This chain joins TRBV28 and TRBJ2-5; D may be TRBD1 (6 bases). Trimming left V 3 bases short and J 0 bases short, with 11 bases between. This CDR3 has 15 amino acids. Germline CDR1 reads MDHEN; CDR2 reads SYDVKM. The CDR3 here is CASSLQGLYQETQYF. In DNA, the CDR3 is TGTGCCAGCAGTTTGCAGGGGTTGTACCAAGAGACCCAGTACTTC. The variable domain in full, with the rest retrieved from reference TRBV28 and TRBJ2-5, is DVKVTQSSRYLVKRTGEKVFLECVQDMDHENMFWYRQDPGLGLRLIYFSYDVKMKEKGDIPEGYSVSREKKERFSLILESASTNQTSMYLCASSLQGLYQETQYFGPGTRLLVL.

This clonotype was counted at least ten times. The V and J genes are TRBV20-1 and TRBJ1-6; no clear D. Trimming shortened V by 3 bases and J by 11 bases, and 11 bases separated the two germline ends. The germline gives CDR1 DFQATT, CDR2 SNEGSKA (reference sequence). This CDR3 region has 12 residues. DNA for the CDR3: TGCAGTGCTAGGACCCGGGGAACACCCCTCCACTTT. It translates to CSARTRGTPLHF.

This clonotype was picked up many times. The chain links TRBV5-1 to TRBJ2-2; D may be TRBD2 (5 bases). The germline CDR1 and CDR2 sequences are SGHRS and YFSETQ. V was cut by 0 bases and J by 1 base, with 7 bases left in between. This CDR3 comprises 15 residues. Here the CDR3 DNA reads TGCGCCAGCAGCTTGGCAGCGGAGAACACCGGGGAGCTGTTTTTT. Translated, it gives CASSLAAENTGELFF.

This clonotype has at least ten counts. This rearrangement joins TRBV24-1 to TRBJ2-3; TRBD1 matches at 9 bases. CDR3 length equals 17 residues. Germline-derived CDR1 and CDR2 are KGHDR and SFDVKD. Germline trimming cut 3 bases from V and 6 bases from J; bases unmatched to any gene: 12. The CDR3 loop reads CATSDNTGGKDTDTQYF. The CDR3 nucleotides are TGTGCCACCAGTGATAATACAGGGGGCAAGGACACGGATACGCAGTATTTT.

This clonotype was seen only a few times. The V call is TRBV9, the J call TRBJ2-1; 10 nucleotides agree with TRBD1. The ends lost 3 bases at V and 4 bases at J; junction bases unmatched: 10. This CDR3 contains 17 residues. CDR1 SGDLS and CDR2 YYNGEE come from the germline V gene. The CDR3 region is CASSAPRTGGEYNEQFF. CDR3 DNA sequence: TGTGCCAGCAGCGCCCCTAGGACAGGGGGTGAGTACAATGAGCAGTTCTTC.

This clonotype has at least ten counts. A junction boundary mismatches the germline segment, possibly from a read error. V gene TRBV5-1 combines with J gene TRBJ2-3; 9 bases match TRBD1. Per germline, CDR1 SGHRS and CDR2 YFSETQ. This CDR3 comprises 15 residues. The CDR3 loop reads CASSSGQGSTDTQYF. The CDR3, as DNA: TGTGCCAGCAGTTCCGGACAGGGGAGCACAGATACGCAGTATTTT.

There are many counts of this clonotype. J is TRBJ2-3 and V is TRBV20-1; possible D gene TRBD2, 6 bases. Trimming stripped 6 bases from V and 2 bases from J, with 12 bases between. CDR3 size: 13 residues. Per the germline V gene, CDR1 is DFQATT and CDR2 is SNEGSKA (reference sequence). CDR3 sequence (DNA): TGCAGTGCCCCCGGGACTTTCACAGATACGCAGTATTTT. Translation gives CSAPGTFTDTQYF.

This clonotype has only a few counts. J is TRBJ1-1 and V is TRBV20-1; D is uncertain. The CDR3 extends over 16 amino acids. Germline CDR1 reads DFQATT; CDR2 reads SNEGSKA (reference sequence). V gave up 0 bases and J gave up 5 bases, with 19 bases separating them. CDR3 nucleotide sequence: TGCAGTGCTAGAGATCCTGTCGCGGTTCGAGGAACTGAAGCTTTCTTT. This codes for CSARDPVAVRGTEAFF.